The clone carrying this T cell receptor beta chain appeared many times. What it recognizes is unknown. This entry belongs to a study of blood T cells in healthy people across ages. Alongside a J-beta primer mix, a sample-barcoded 5' primer served in a second PCR lasting roughly 6 to 12 cycles. All cDNA molecules were each tagged by a template-switch adaptor with 12 random nucleotides. TCRdb itself ran the 5' RACE reads through MiXCR, one entry per CDR3 protein. The table lists just under 900,000 distinct CDR3 sequences, about 28% of them singletons. Germline values: CDR1 SGHTA, CDR2 FQGNSA. The ends were cut back, 4 bases at V and 1 base at J, with 10 bases in the middle. The length of the CDR3 is 14 residues. Study results and limitations: Diversity estimates from one million T cells were considered underestimates.

Total RNA extracted from each sample amounted to at least 5 micrograms. The sequenced sample was blood. The origin of this receptor is an elderly woman in good health. The chain couples TRBV7-2 to TRBJ2-5; no definite D call. The CDR3 sequence: CASSSYSTQETQYF. The CDR3, as DNA: TGTGCCAGCAGCTCCTACAGCACCCAAGAGACCCAGTACTTC.